The source of this T cell receptor beta chain is a study of blood T cell repertoires in COVID-19. About the research overall: The study drew acute and convalescent COVID-19 samples from the United States, Italy and Spain. T cells, B-cell-depleted T cells, or PBMCs supplied cDNA or gDNA.

Per the study methods: Researchers report that nucleated cell counts were estimated from reference gene primer amplification. TCRdb keeps only in-frame clones here, not all; method: immunoSEQ multiplex PCR. The V and J calls and clone size were taken over from that table, and D and trimming were inferred from the DNA. The sample has over 150,000 clones, around 90% seen once; the top ten hold 0.45% to 0.65%. This receptor was identified in a man aged 45-65 years with acute or convalescent COVID-19. The sequencing sample was made of peripheral blood.

The CDR3 nucleotides read TGTGCCAGCAGCCTCATTTTAGTCGACGAGCAGTACTTC. The encoded protein is CASSLILVDEQYF. The gene calls are TRBV11-2 and TRBJ2-7; D gene uncertain. Trimming left V 5 bases short and J 5 bases short, with 13 bases between. The CDR3 extends over 13 amino acids. The germline gives CDR1 SGHAT, CDR2 FQNNGV.